This is a list of T cell receptor beta chains from one sample in a study of T cell repertoires in cytomegalovirus infection. Their antigens are not known. Each CDR3 protein is one row after TCRdb ran MiXCR on the reads. The sample lists a few hundred thousand distinct CDR3 sequences; more than 20% were seen once. The source material was cultured PBMCs, sampled from culture after CMV antigen stimulation. The receptors derive from a human donor in good health (CMV status not recorded). Some clones in this sample may be carry-over from other donors' samples. Both conserved end residues are part of each CDR3. The D gene is left open where the match is weak. For some rows the clone size is stated as once, few or many, or as a class when expanded; others skip it.

j_gene,v_gene,abundance,d_gene,CDR3aa,CDR3nt
TRBJ2-3,TRBV20-1,.,.,CSASGNSPDTQYF,TGCAGTGCTAGCGGGAACTCCCCAGATACGCAGTATTTT
TRBJ1-6,TRBV6-5,many,.,CASSYGQINSPLHF,TGTGCCAGCAGTTACGGGCAGATTAATTCACCCCTCCACTTT
TRBJ2-7,TRBV20-1,.,TRBD2,CSARAPGTSGRAIDEQYF,TGCAGTGCTAGAGCTCCCGGGACTAGCGGGAGGGCGATCGACGAGCAGTACTTC
TRBJ2-5,TRBV20-1,.,.,CSASSRGGAREAQYF,TGCAGTGCTAGCTCCCGAGGGGGAGCAAGAGAGGCCCAGTACTTC
TRBJ2-3,TRBV7-2,many,TRBD1,CASRRYRGSEDTQYF,TGTGCCAGCAGACGATACAGGGGATCCGAAGATACGCAGTATTTT
TRBJ2-1,TRBV18,.,TRBD2,CASSPMESGSGDEQFF,TGTGCCAGCTCACCAATGGAGAGCGGGAGTGGCGATGAGCAGTTCTTC
TRBJ1-2,TRBV7-2,many,TRBD1,CASSVRQGERDGYTF,TGTGCCAGCAGCGTTAGACAGGGAGAGAGAGATGGCTACACCTTC
TRBJ2-2,TRBV7-6,.,.,CASSPFAGEGGELFF,TGTGCCAGCAGCCCCTTCGCGGGTGAAGGCGGGGAGCTGTTTTTT
TRBJ2-7,TRBV7-2,many,TRBD2,CASSLEKREVYEQYF,TGTGCCAGCAGCTTAGAAAAGCGGGAGGTCTACGAGCAGTACTTC
TRBJ2-1,TRBV7-2,few,.,CASSFSAGLNEQFF,TGTGCCAGCAGCTTTTCCGCGGGGCTCAATGAGCAGTTCTTC
TRBJ2-1,TRBV11-3,few,TRBD2,CASSLGGAGPLSNEQFF,TGTGCCAGCAGCTTAGGTGGAGCGGGACCCTTGTCGAATGAGCAGTTCTTC
TRBJ1-1,TRBV14,many,.,CASSQASDRIEAFF,TGTGCCAGCAGCCAGGCTTCTGACAGGATTGAAGCTTTCTTT
TRBJ2-1,TRBV7-9,.,TRBD1,CASSLGQGVNEQFF,TGTGCCAGCAGCCTAGGACAGGGGGTCAATGAGCAGTTCTTC
TRBJ2-5,TRBV4-2,.,.,CASSQASGRETQYF,TGTGCCAGCAGCCAAGCGTCAGGGAGGGAGACCCAGTACTTC
TRBJ2-2,TRBV29-1,.,.,CSVGGPNTGELFF,TGCAGCGTTGGGGGACCGAACACCGGGGAGCTGTTTTTT
TRBJ2-5,TRBV24-1,few,.,CATSDSDTHQETQYF,TGTGCCACCAGTGACTCGGACACCCACCAAGAGACCCAGTACTTC
TRBJ2-4,TRBV4-1,many,TRBD1,CASSQEGGVGQGAKNIQYF,TGCGCCAGCAGCCAAGAGGGAGGTGTCGGACAGGGGGCCAAAAACATTCAGTACTTC
TRBJ2-6,TRBV12-3/TRBV12-4,.,TRBD1,CASSGTGPVSGANVLTF,TGTGCCAGCAGTGGGACAGGGCCGGTGAGTGGGGCCAACGTCCTGACTTTC
TRBJ1-1,TRBV28,few,TRBD1,CASSSTGGGNTEAFF,TGTGCCAGCAGCTCCACAGGGGGCGGGAACACTGAAGCTTTCTTT
TRBJ2-1,TRBV7-2,many,.,CASSLVSSYNEQFF,TGTGCCAGCAGCTTAGTAAGCTCCTACAATGAGCAGTTCTTC
TRBJ2-1,TRBV4-1,few,.,CATSDYKKNEQFF,TGCGCCACTTCGGACTACAAGAAAAATGAGCAGTTCTTC
TRBJ2-2,TRBV7-2,.,.,CASSFGGPNTGELFF,TGTGCCAGCAGCTTCGGGGGCCCGAACACCGGGGAGCTGTTTTTT
TRBJ1-3,TRBV7-8,many,.,CASSRPGQGNTIYF,TGTGCCAGCAGCCGACCAGGACAAGGAAACACCATATATTTT
TRBJ1-3,TRBV12-3/TRBV12-4,.,.,CASRSRTGSSGNTIYF,TGTGCCAGCAGGTCTCGTACAGGGTCCTCTGGAAACACCATATATTTT
TRBJ2-5,TRBV7-2,many,.,CASSKGLRETQYF,TGTGCCAGCAGCAAGGGACTTCGGGAGACCCAGTACTTC
TRBJ2-2,TRBV4-3,few,TRBD2,CASSQGGWGVLAGEELFF,TGCGCCAGCAGCCAAGGGGGTTGGGGGGTACTAGCGGGAGAGGAGCTGTTTTTT
TRBJ2-7,TRBV30,many,TRBD2,CAWKPSGTSYEQYF,TGTGCCTGGAAACCCAGCGGGACCTCCTACGAGCAGTACTTC
TRBJ1-5,TRBV19,few,.,CASSPGTQPQHF,TGTGCCAGTAGTCCAGGGACTCAGCCCCAGCATTTT
TRBJ1-2,TRBV5-1,.,.,CASSLVSGFGGGYTF,TGCGCCAGCAGCCTAGTATCAGGATTTGGTGGTGGCTACACCTTC
TRBJ2-5,TRBV2,.,.,CASSEPAGQETQYF,TGTGCCAGCAGTGAACCAGCGGGCCAAGAGACCCAGTACTTC
TRBJ2-1,TRBV20-1,.,TRBD2,CSARGLAGGDEQFF,TGCAGTGCTAGAGGACTAGCGGGAGGGGATGAGCAGTTCTTC
TRBJ2-7,TRBV28,many,.,CASSLSSRARGAYEQYF,TGTGCCAGCAGTTTATCTTCGAGAGCGAGGGGGGCCTACGAGCAGTACTTC
TRBJ1-1,TRBV27,few,.,CASSLRAERRQLLRSTEAFF,TGTGCCAGCAGTTTACGGGCAGAAAGGCGGCAGCTGCTGAGGAGCACTGAAGCTTTCTTT
TRBJ1-5,TRBV7-2,few,TRBD1,CASSPGQGLRSQHF,TGTGCCAGCAGCCCCGGACAGGGACTTAGGTCCCAGCATTTT
TRBJ2-2,TRBV19,.,.,CASSQTFNGELFF,TGTGCCAGTAGCCAGACATTCAACGGGGAGCTGTTTTTT
TRBJ1-1,TRBV6-2/TRBV6-3,.,.,CASSYGGPGDATEAFF,TGTGCCAGCAGTTACGGGGGCCCGGGTGATGCCACTGAAGCTTTCTTT
TRBJ1-2,TRBV6-1,few,.,CASSGAGTNYGYTF,TGTGCCAGCAGTGGGGCCGGGACTAACTATGGCTACACCTTC
TRBJ2-3,TRBV19,few,TRBD2,CASSSSGRAPTDTQYF,TGTGCCAGTAGTAGTAGCGGGAGGGCCCCCACAGATACGCAGTATTTT
TRBJ2-2,TRBV27,.,.,CASKFGGVNTGELFF,TGTGCCAGCAAGTTTGGAGGGGTGAACACCGGGGAGCTGTTTTTT
TRBJ1-5,TRBV19,.,.,CASSMRDQPQHF,TGTGCCAGTAGTATGCGCGATCAGCCCCAGCATTTT
TRBJ2-1,TRBV7-3,.,TRBD1,CASSPTGGLDEQFF,TGTGCCAGCAGCCCCACAGGGGGGCTCGATGAGCAGTTCTTC
TRBJ2-7,TRBV5-1,many,.,CASSSEEVAYEQYF,TGCGCCAGCAGCTCGGAGGAGGTGGCCTACGAGCAGTACTTC
TRBJ2-2,TRBV7-9,.,.,CASSPLARTGELFF,TGTGCCAGCAGCCCGCTAGCGCGCACCGGGGAGCTGTTTTTT
TRBJ2-1,TRBV20-1,few,.,CSARDPSPGSNEQFF,TGCAGTGCTAGAGACCCTTCCCCCGGGAGCAATGAGCAGTTCTTC
TRBJ1-2,TRBV5-1,.,.,CASTGTLANYGYTF,TGCGCCAGCACCGGGACACTAGCTAACTATGGCTACACCTTC